Listed below are T cell receptor beta chains from one sample, sequenced in a study of blood T cell repertoires in COVID-19. Data came from immunoSEQ multiplex PCR; TCRdb stores just in-frame clones and leaves some out. Of hundreds of thousands of clones in the sample, 75% to 90% were seen once. The sequenced sample was PBMCs or T cells enriched from blood (not recorded which). The receptors derive from a woman aged 50 to 60 who had recovered from COVID-19. CDR3s include the opening cysteine and the closing phenylalanine or tryptophan. A D gene is named only where the DNA matches it firmly. Some rows mark clone size as missing; the rest say once, few, many or name a class of expanded clone.

V	D	J	size	length	CDR3	DNA
TRBV19	.	TRBJ1-2	.	14	CASRIHSGEYGYTF	TGTGCCAGTAGGATTCACTCCGGAGAGTATGGCTACACCTTC
TRBV7-8	.	TRBJ1-6	once	15	CASSYRDGENSPLHF	TGTGCCAGCAGTTACAGGGACGGGGAAAATTCACCCCTCCACTTT
TRBV9	TRBD1	TRBJ1-1	.	14	CASSDDRVGTEAFF	TGTGCCAGCAGCGATGACAGGGTTGGGACTGAAGCTTTCTTT
TRBV6-5	.	TRBJ2-1	once	15	CASSYSRSSYNEQFF	TGTGCCAGCAGTTACTCGCGGAGCTCCTACAATGAGCAGTTCTTC
TRBV14	TRBD2	TRBJ2-1	.	18	CARWLGTSILYTVDEQFF	TGTGCCAGATGGCTCGGGACTAGTATACTTTATACTGTGGATGAGCAGTTCTTC
TRBV5-6	TRBD1	TRBJ2-3	.	14	CASSWLGTADTQYF	TGTGCCAGCAGTTGGCTGGGGACAGCAGATACGCAGTATTTT
TRBV28	.	TRBJ1-1	.	12	CAGGMGNTEAFF	TGTGCCGGAGGTATGGGGAACACTGAAGCTTTCTTT
TRBV18	.	TRBJ2-2	.	16	CASSPSLQGNTGELFF	TGTGCCAGCTCACCCAGCCTACAGGGGAACACCGGGGAGCTGTTTTTT
TRBV19	.	TRBJ1-1	once	16	CASSIGGALRITEAFF	TGTGCCAGTAGTATAGGTGGGGCTCTTAGGATCACTGAAGCTTTCTTT
TRBV5-1	.	TRBJ2-1	.	15	CASSITPGAYNEQFF	TGCGCCAGCAGTATCACTCCGGGGGCCTACAATGAGCAGTTCTTC
TRBV11-2	.	TRBJ1-3	few	14	CASSLGGRGNTIYF	TGTGCCAGCAGCTTAGGGGGGCGAGGAAACACCATATATTTT
TRBV28	TRBD1	TRBJ1-5	.	17	CASRGTGTPGGNQPQHF	TGTGCCAGCAGGGGGACAGGGACCCCCGGGGGCAATCAGCCCCAGCATTTT
TRBV28	.	TRBJ1-3	.	15	CASSLYGSGGNTIYF	TGTGCCAGCAGTTTATATGGGAGCGGAGGAAACACCATATATTTT
TRBV6-1	TRBD1	TRBJ1-2	.	13	CASSSGDSYGYTF	TGTGCCAGCAGTTCCGGGGACAGCTATGGCTACACCTTC
TRBV19	.	TRBJ1-5	.	13	CASSIGQNQPQHF	TGTGCCAGTAGTATCGGACAGAATCAGCCCCAGCATTTT
TRBV19	.	TRBJ2-1	.	12	CASSTKRTALFF	TGTGCCAGTAGTACCAAGCGGACTGCTTTGTTCTTC
TRBV25-1	.	TRBJ1-4	.	17	CASSDTRLGATNEKLFF	TGTGCCAGCAGTGATACTCGTCTTGGAGCAACTAATGAAAAACTGTTTTTT
TRBV11-2	TRBD1	TRBJ2-2	.	15	CASKTDRGNTGELFF	TGTGCCAGTAAAACAGACAGGGGGAACACCGGGGAGCTGTTTTTT
TRBV2	TRBD1	TRBJ1-5	.	13	CASSLGQGLPQHF	TGTGCCAGCAGTCTGGGACAGGGGCTGCCCCAGCATTTT
TRBV5-6	.	TRBJ1-4	.	14	CASSPQVANEKLFF	TGTGCCAGCAGCCCGCAGGTGGCTAATGAAAAACTGTTTTTT
TRBV19	.	TRBJ1-5	.	15	CASSIWIDVGQPQHF	TGTGCCAGTAGTATTTGGATCGACGTCGGGCAGCCCCAGCATTTT
TRBV5-1	.	TRBJ1-2	.	14	CASSPQGRIYGYTF	TGCGCCAGCAGCCCTCAGGGGCGGATCTATGGCTACACCTTC
TRBV9	.	TRBJ1-1	.	14	CASSDGDLNTEAFF	TGTGCCAGCAGCGACGGGGACTTGAACACTGAAGCTTTCTTT
TRBV9	TRBD2	TRBJ2-1	.	16	CASSAIAGGPANEQFF	TGTGCCAGCAGCGCCATAGCGGGGGGGCCGGCCAATGAGCAGTTCTTC
TRBV15	TRBD1	TRBJ2-7	.	20	CATSRDLGTESSVSSYEQYF	TGTGCCACCAGCAGAGATCTCGGGACAGAGTCTTCTGTAAGCTCCTACGAGCAGTACTTC
TRBV7-2	.	TRBJ2-7	.	16	CASSLVILGRGAEQYF	TGTGCCAGCAGCTTAGTCATTCTCGGTCGGGGGGCCGAGCAGTACTTC
TRBV7-6	.	TRBJ2-3	.	15	CASSLGRGSTDTQYF	TGTGCCAGCAGCTTAGGCAGGGGTAGCACAGATACGCAGTATTTT
TRBV4-2	.	TRBJ2-5	.	14	CASSQKRGGETQYF	TGTGCCAGCAGCCAAAAAAGGGGGGGAGAGACCCAGTACTTC
TRBV7-3	TRBD2	TRBJ2-1	.	17	CASSLHPSGGALNEQFF	TGTGCCAGCAGCTTACACCCTAGCGGGGGGGCCCTCAATGAGCAGTTCTTC
TRBV30	TRBD1	TRBJ1-2	.	13	CAWSVTGTGPSTF	TGTGCCTGGAGTGTGACCGGGACAGGGCCCTCCACCTTC
TRBV6-1	TRBD1	TRBJ1-5	.	15	CASSERGQWDTPQHF	TGTGCCAGCAGTGAACGGGGACAGTGGGATACGCCCCAGCATTTT